This T cell receptor beta chain was captured by sequencing in a study of blood T cell repertoires in COVID-19. Study overall: Spain, Italy and the United States supplied samples that represented acute and convalescent COVID-19. Sources were T cells, B-cell-depleted T cells, or PBMCs; the material itself was cDNA or gDNA.

The length of the CDR3 is 16 residues. Germline V lookup: CDR1 SGHDN, CDR2 FVKESK. The V and J ends lost 1 base and 1 base, in that order; junction bases with no gene match: 7. Seattle cases were enrolled at active infection and followed longitudinally. The method was immunoSEQ multiplex PCR; TCRdb's version includes in-frame clones alone and lacks a portion of them. This table holds around 170,000 clones, roughly four fifths found once. The material sequenced was peripheral blood. The chain recombines TRBV14 with TRBJ2-7, with 7 positions matching TRBD1. The TCR comes from a woman in her 70s with COVID-19, enrolled during active disease. The CDR3 DNA reads as TGTGCCAGCAGCCAAGCCTGGGGGACAGCATCCTACGAGCAGTACTTC. As protein: CASSQAWGTASYEQYF.